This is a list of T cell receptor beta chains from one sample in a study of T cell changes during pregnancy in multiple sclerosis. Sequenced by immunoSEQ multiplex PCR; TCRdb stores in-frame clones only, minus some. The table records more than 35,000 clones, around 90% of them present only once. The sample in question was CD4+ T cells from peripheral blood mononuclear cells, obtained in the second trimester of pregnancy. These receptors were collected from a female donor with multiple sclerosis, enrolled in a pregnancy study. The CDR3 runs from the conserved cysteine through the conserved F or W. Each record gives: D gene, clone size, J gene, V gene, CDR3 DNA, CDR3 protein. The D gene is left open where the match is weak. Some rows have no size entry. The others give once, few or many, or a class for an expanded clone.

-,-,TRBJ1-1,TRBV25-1,TGTGCCAGCAGTGAATATGAACAGCCGAACACTGAAGCTTTCTTT,CASSEYEQPNTEAFF
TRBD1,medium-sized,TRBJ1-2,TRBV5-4,TGTGCCAGCAGCCCGGGACAGGGAGACTATGGCTACACCTTC,CASSPGQGDYGYTF
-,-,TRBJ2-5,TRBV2,TGTGCCAGCAGTGAAGTTCAGGGTCTGGGGGAGACCCAGTACTTC,CASSEVQGLGETQYF
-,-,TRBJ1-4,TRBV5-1,TGCGCCAGCAGCTTGGGCAGGCCAACTAATGAAAAACTGTTTTTT,CASSLGRPTNEKLFF
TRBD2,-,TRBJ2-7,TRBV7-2,TGTGCCAGCAGCTTTACTAGCGGGACCTACGAGCAGTACTTC,CASSFTSGTYEQYF
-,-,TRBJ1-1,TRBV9,TGTGCCAGCAGCCCGGAGGATGTCGTAGTCCCTGAAGCTTTCTTT,CASSPEDVVVPEAFF
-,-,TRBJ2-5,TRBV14,TGTGCCAGCAGAGACAGAGGAGAGACCCAGTACTTC,CASRDRGETQYF
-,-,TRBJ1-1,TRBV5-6,TGTGCCAGCAGTCCCCTCCGGGGAGAAGCTTTCTTT,CASSPLRGEAFF
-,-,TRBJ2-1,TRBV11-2,TGTGCCAGCAGCAAACCCGGGACTGGCTACAATGAGCAGTTCTTC,CASSKPGTGYNEQFF
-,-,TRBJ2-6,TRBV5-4,TGTGCCGGCAGCTCCGAGGGTCCTGGGGCCAACGTCCTGACTTTC,CAGSSEGPGANVLTF
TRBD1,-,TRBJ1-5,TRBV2,TGTGCCAGCAGCAAAGGACAGGGGATTGGGAATAGCAATCAGCCCCAGCATTTT,CASSKGQGIGNSNQPQHF
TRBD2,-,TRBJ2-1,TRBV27,TGTGCCAGCAGTTCTAAGGGTGGGACTAGCGGGAGAAGGGGAAATGAGCAGTTCTTC,CASSSKGGTSGRRGNEQFF
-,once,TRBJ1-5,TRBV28,TGTGCCAGCAGTTTGAGGGGGGGTCGGGGTAGGTTGAATCAGCCCCAGCATTTT,CASSLRGGRGRLNQPQHF
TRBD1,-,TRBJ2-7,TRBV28,TGTGCCAGCAGTCCCTCGACAGGGGTCTACGAGCAGTACTTC,CASSPSTGVYEQYF
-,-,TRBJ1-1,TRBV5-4,TGTGCCAGCAGCTTAGAAGGAGGGCCGGGAATGAACACTGAAGCTTTCTTT,CASSLEGGPGMNTEAFF
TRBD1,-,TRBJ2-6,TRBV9,TGTGCCAGCAGCGTAAGTGCAGGGGGCCACTCTGGGGCCAACGTCCTGACTTTC,CASSVSAGGHSGANVLTF
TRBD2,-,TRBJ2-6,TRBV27,TGTGCCACCTCGGGGGGGATCGCCTCTGGGGCCAACGTCCTGACTTTC,CATSGGIASGANVLTF
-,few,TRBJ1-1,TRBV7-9,TGTGCCAGCAGCTTAGAGAGAGGGGAAGCTTTCTTT,CASSLERGEAFF
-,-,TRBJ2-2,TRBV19,TGTGCCACGGGGGACAGTGCGAACACCGGGGAGCTGTTTTTT,CATGDSANTGELFF
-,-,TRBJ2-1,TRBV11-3,TGTGCCAGCAGCTCCCACAGGAGTGTCGACAATGAGCAGTTCTTC,CASSSHRSVDNEQFF
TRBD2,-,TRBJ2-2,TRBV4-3,TGCGCCAGCAGCCAAGATATCGTAGAGCGGGAGGGCCTAGTAACCGGGGAGCTGTTTTTT,CASSQDIVEREGLVTGELFF
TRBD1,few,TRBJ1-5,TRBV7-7,TGTGCTAGCAGCCCGGGACAGGAGGGCAATCAGCCCCAGCATTTT,CASSPGQEGNQPQHF
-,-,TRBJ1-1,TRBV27,TGTGCCAGCAGTTTCGAGGGAAGACGGACTGAAGCTTTCTTT,CASSFEGRRTEAFF
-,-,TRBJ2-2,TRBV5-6,TGTGCCAGCAGCTTGTTAGGGGCGAACACCGGGGAGCTGTTTTTT,CASSLLGANTGELFF
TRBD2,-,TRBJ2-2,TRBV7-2,TGTGCCAGCAGTCCGAGACTAGCGGGATTGACCGGGGAGCTGTTTTTT,CASSPRLAGLTGELFF
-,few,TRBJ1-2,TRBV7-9,TGTGCCAGCAGCTTCCGGGACAAGATCTATGGCTACACCTTC,CASSFRDKIYGYTF
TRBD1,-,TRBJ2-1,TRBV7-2,TGTGCCAGCAGCTTAGACGGGACAGGGGCCTACAATGAGCAGTTCTTC,CASSLDGTGAYNEQFF
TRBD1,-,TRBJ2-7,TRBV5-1,TGCGCCAGCAGCACCCAGGGGGTCTGGTACGAGCAGTACTTC,CASSTQGVWYEQYF
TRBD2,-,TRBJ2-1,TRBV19,TGTGCCAGTAGTCCACGAGACGGACTAGCGCGGGACCATGAGCAGTTCTTC,CASSPRDGLARDHEQFF
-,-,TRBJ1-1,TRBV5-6,TGTGCCAGCAGCTTAGCGCTTATCATGAACACTGAAGCTTTCTTT,CASSLALIMNTEAFF
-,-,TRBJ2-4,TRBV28,TGTGCCAGCAGTTTCACACGTGCGGGAAACATTCAGTACTTC,CASSFTRAGNIQYF
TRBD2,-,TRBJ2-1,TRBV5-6,TGTGCCAGCAGCTTGGAACTAGCGGCTGACAATGAGCAGTTCTTC,CASSLELAADNEQFF
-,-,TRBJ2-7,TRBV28,TGTGCCAGCAGGGACGAGGGGGAGGGGTCCTACGAGCAGTACTTC,CASRDEGEGSYEQYF
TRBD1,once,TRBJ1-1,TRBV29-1,TGCAGCGTTACGACAGGGGGCACTGAAGCTTTCTTT,CSVTTGGTEAFF
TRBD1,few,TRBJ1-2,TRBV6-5,TGTGCCAGCAGTTACAGTCGGACAGGGGGCGGCTATGGCTACACCTTC,CASSYSRTGGGYGYTF
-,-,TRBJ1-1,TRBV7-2,TGTGCCAGCAGCTTATTGCTCGGGAACACTGAAGCTTTCTTT,CASSLLLGNTEAFF
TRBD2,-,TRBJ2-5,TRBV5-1,TGCGCCAGCAGGGGCGCTAGCGGGAGGCAAGAGACCCAGTACTTC,CASRGASGRQETQYF
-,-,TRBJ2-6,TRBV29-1,TGCAGCGCTGCGACTGGGGCCAACGTCCTGACTTTC,CSAATGANVLTF
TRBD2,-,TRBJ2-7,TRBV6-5,TGTGCCAGCAGTACTATAGCGGGAGTGACTTACGAGCAGTACTTC,CASSTIAGVTYEQYF
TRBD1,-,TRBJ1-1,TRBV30,TGTGCCTGGAGTGTAAAGGGAACAATTGACAGGGGGATTCACACTGAAGCTTTCTTT,CAWSVKGTIDRGIHTEAFF
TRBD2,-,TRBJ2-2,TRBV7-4,TGTGGCTCCGGGACTAGCGGCAACACCGGGGAGCTGTTTTTT,CGSGTSGNTGELFF
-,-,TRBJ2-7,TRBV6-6,TGTGCCAGCAGTTACTCGCAGGGGACATCCAGCGAGCAGTACTTC,CASSYSQGTSSEQYF
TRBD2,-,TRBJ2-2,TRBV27,TGTGCCAGCAGTACCTTAGCGGGTTTCACCGGGGAGCTGTTTTTT,CASSTLAGFTGELFF
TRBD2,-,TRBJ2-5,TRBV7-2,TGTGCCAGCAGCCCCCGTGCTAGCGGGTACCAAGAGACCCAGTACTTC,CASSPRASGYQETQYF
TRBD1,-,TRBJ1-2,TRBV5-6,TGTGCCAGCACCGATGGACAGGGAGGTTATGGCTACACCTTC,CASTDGQGGYGYTF
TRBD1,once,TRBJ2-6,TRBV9,TGTGCCAGCAGCGTATCGACGGGACAGAGCTCTGGGGCCAACGTCCTGACTTTC,CASSVSTGQSSGANVLTF
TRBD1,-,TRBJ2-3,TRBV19,TGTGCCAGTAGCCTCTCCGGGACAGCTCAACGAGATACGCAGTATTTT,CASSLSGTAQRDTQYF
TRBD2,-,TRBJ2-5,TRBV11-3,TGTGCCAGCAGCTTAGGGACTAGCGGGAGAATTTGGGAGACCCAGTACTTC,CASSLGTSGRIWETQYF
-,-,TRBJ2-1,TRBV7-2,TGTGCCAGCAGTTCCTTATCGAGCTCCTACAATGAGCAGTTCTTC,CASSSLSSSYNEQFF
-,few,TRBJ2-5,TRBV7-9,TGTGCCAGCTGCAAGGGGTACCAAGAGACCCAGTACTTC,CASCKGYQETQYF
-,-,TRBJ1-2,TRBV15,TGTGCCACCAGCGGCGGGCTCCTGGGGAACTATGGCTACACCTTC,CATSGGLLGNYGYTF
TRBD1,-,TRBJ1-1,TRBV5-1,TGCGCCAGCAGCTTGCGAGGGGGCGCGAGGGACACTGAAGCTTTCTTT,CASSLRGGARDTEAFF
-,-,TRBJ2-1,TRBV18,TGTGCCAGCTCACCGCTAGGAACCAATGAGCAGTTCTTC,CASSPLGTNEQFF
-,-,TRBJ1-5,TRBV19,TGTGCCAGTAGTATAGGGAAGACAGCGAGAGCCCAGCATTTT,CASSIGKTARAQHF